This T cell receptor (beta chain) was found in a study of cytomegalovirus exposure and HLA in healthy donors. Overall study results and limits: Most TCR beta V segments were productive about 90% or about 30% of the time in an earlier analysis.

Primers included in the PCR were 60 Vbeta and 13 Jbeta primers. Generated by immunoSEQ multiplex PCR, the TCRdb table keeps only in-frame clones and is missing some. The profile shows around 110,000 clones, approximately 81% of them singletons. Comments on this clone: Antigen: not known.

Per the germline V gene, CDR1 is MNHNS and CDR2 is SASEGT. The CDR3 is 14 residues long. Trimming removed 0 bases from V and 4 bases from J, with 8 bases in between. Material: PBMCs. This sequence was found in a man aged 25 to 40 in good health and CMV-seropositive. This chain joins TRBV6-1 and TRBJ2-3; D possibly corresponds to TRBD1 (6 bases). The CDR3 region is CASSEANRADTQYF. The CDR3, as DNA: TGTGCCAGCAGTGAAGCAAACAGGGCAGATACGCAGTATTTT.